These T cell receptor beta chains were read from a single sample in a study of T cells in localized non-small cell lung cancer. This table comes from immunoSEQ multiplex PCR, and its TCRdb copy is limited to in-frame clones, with some not included. This sample carries some 38,000 clones, more than 90% of them seen once, and the ten largest clones take about 6.6%. The sample in question was peripheral blood, obtained before any cancer treatment. Source of these receptors: a female donor aged 60 or older with stage I lung adenocarcinoma. Each CDR3 is given with its conserved first and last residue. A D gene is named only where the DNA matches it firmly. Size is omitted from some rows. Given values are once, few, many or a class for expanded clones.

D	V	size	J	CDR3	DNA
NA	TRBV5-1	NA	TRBJ2-7	CASSPLGQTRSYEQYF	TGCGCCAGCAGCCCATTGGGACAAACCCGCTCCTACGAGCAGTACTTC
NA	TRBV5-6	NA	TRBJ1-1	CASSLYSRATEAFF	TGTGCCAGCAGCTTGTATTCCAGGGCCACTGAAGCTTTCTTT
NA	TRBV4-2	NA	TRBJ1-3	CASSHPLRAVSEGNTIYF	TGTGCCAGCAGCCACCCCCTAAGGGCGGTGTCGGAAGGAAACACCATATATTTT
TRBD1	TRBV6-5	NA	TRBJ1-4	CASRRTGGFEKLFF	TGTGCCAGCCGACGGACAGGGGGCTTTGAAAAACTGTTTTTT
NA	TRBV5-1	NA	TRBJ1-2	CASSFTPGGYTF	TGCGCCAGCAGCTTCACCCCGGGAGGCTACACCTTC
NA	TRBV7-9	NA	TRBJ2-3	CASSLSVGATDTQYF	TGTGCCAGCAGCCTGTCTGTGGGCGCCACAGATACGCAGTATTTT
TRBD2	TRBV5-4	NA	TRBJ2-1	CASSLGLAESNEQFF	TGTGCCAGCAGCTTGGGGCTAGCGGAGAGCAATGAGCAGTTCTTC
NA	TRBV5-6	NA	TRBJ2-3	CASSLGGPSDTQYF	TGTGCCAGCAGCTTGGGGGGGCCGTCAGATACGCAGTATTTT
NA	TRBV5-1	NA	TRBJ2-2	CASSLLGATGELFF	TGCGCCAGCAGCTTGTTGGGGGCCACCGGGGAGCTGTTTTTT
TRBD1	TRBV5-1	NA	TRBJ1-2	CASSVTGDPNYGYTF	TGCGCCAGCAGCGTGACAGGGGATCCTAACTATGGCTACACCTTC
TRBD1	TRBV6-1	NA	TRBJ2-3	CASSEPGGFFTDTQYF	TGTGCCAGCAGTGAACCAGGGGGATTTTTCACAGATACGCAGTATTTT
NA	TRBV28	NA	TRBJ2-2	CASSLTGSANTGELFF	TGTGCCAGCAGTTTAACTGGATCCGCGAACACCGGGGAGCTGTTTTTT
TRBD1	TRBV18	NA	TRBJ1-6	CASSPAATGGSSPLHF	TGTGCCAGCTCACCAGCTGCAACAGGGGGCTCTTCACCCCTCCACTTT
NA	TRBV28	NA	TRBJ2-3	CASRSPKGGADTQYF	TGTGCCAGCAGGTCGCCCAAGGGGGGGGCAGATACGCAGTATTTT
NA	TRBV9	NA	TRBJ1-6	CASTRDRTGFTNSPLHF	TGTGCCAGCACCAGGGATAGGACGGGTTTTACGAATTCACCCCTCCACTTT
TRBD1	TRBV9	NA	TRBJ1-1	CASSVSGTDNTEAFF	TGTGCCAGCAGCGTTTCCGGGACAGATAACACTGAAGCTTTCTTT
NA	TRBV10-3	NA	TRBJ1-5	CATLGERGNQPQHF	TGTGCCACCTTGGGGGAGAGAGGCAATCAGCCCCAGCATTTT
TRBD1	TRBV5-4	NA	TRBJ1-3	CASSSGTGVLGSGNTIYF	TGTGCCAGCAGTTCCGGGACAGGGGTCCTTGGCTCTGGAAACACCATATATTTT
NA	TRBV7-8	NA	TRBJ1-5	CASSLGPPYQPQHF	TGTGCCAGCAGCTTAGGGCCACCTTATCAGCCCCAGCATTTT
TRBD2	TRBV5-1	NA	TRBJ2-6	CASSSVTSGLTGANVLTF	TGCGCCAGCAGCTCAGTGACTAGCGGACTAACGGGGGCCAACGTCCTGACTTTC
NA	TRBV7-2	NA	TRBJ1-1	CASSLAAQGKAFF	TGTGCCAGCAGCTTAGCCGCGCAGGGTAAGGCTTTCTTT
NA	TRBV27	medium-sized	TRBJ1-2	CASSLGAGNYGYTF	TGTGCCAGCAGTTTAGGGGCAGGGAACTATGGCTACACCTTC
NA	TRBV9	once	TRBJ2-7	CASSPQGGGDEQYF	TGTGCCAGCAGCCCCCAGGGAGGTGGTGACGAGCAGTACTTC
NA	TRBV7-9	NA	TRBJ2-2	CASSLETRLFF	TGTGCCAGCAGCCTTGAGACACGGCTGTTTTTT
NA	TRBV21-1	once	TRBJ2-5	CASSIRRSGGVQETQYF	TGTGCCAGCAGCATCCGGCGTAGCGGGGGCGTCCAAGAGACCCAGTACTTC
TRBD1	TRBV9	NA	TRBJ2-7	CASSQLSGQGFSEQYF	TGTGCCAGCAGCCAACTGTCGGGACAGGGGTTTTCCGAGCAGTACTTC
NA	TRBV28	once	TRBJ1-3	CASSFGGGGTGNTIYF	TGTGCCAGCAGTTTCGGAGGTGGAGGAACTGGAAACACCATATATTTT
NA	TRBV5-1	NA	TRBJ2-3	CASSLDPSVGTDTQYF	TGCGCCAGCAGCTTGGATCCTAGCGTTGGCACAGATACGCAGTATTTT
NA	TRBV5-5	NA	TRBJ2-3	CASSLDLKDTQYF	TGTGCCAGCAGCCTGGACCTAAAGGATACGCAGTATTTT
NA	TRBV11-2	NA	TRBJ2-5	CASSRVGETQYF	TGTGCCAGCAGCCGAGTTGGAGAGACCCAGTACTTC
TRBD1	TRBV5-1	NA	TRBJ1-6	CASSPGQGNSPLHF	TGCGCCAGCAGCCCAGGACAGGGTAATTCACCCCTCCACTTT